This T cell receptor (beta chain) was retrieved from a study of blood T cell repertoires in COVID-19. Study details: Material from acute and convalescent COVID-19 was sourced from the United States, Italy and Spain. T cells, B-cell-depleted T cells, or PBMCs supplied cDNA or gDNA.

Per the original methods: Researchers report that nucleated cell counts were estimated from reference gene primer amplification. TCRdb keeps only in-frame clones here, not all; method: immunoSEQ multiplex PCR. V, J and clone size are those of that table, while D and trimming were read from the DNA. The repertoire holds 70,000 to 75,000 clones, with roughly four fifths as singletons. The origin of this receptor is a man between 65 and 85 years old with acute or convalescent COVID-19. The sample was peripheral blood.

CDR3 amino acids: CSVDGGGLYNEQFF. As DNA, the CDR3 is TGCAGCGTTGATGGGGGCGGCCTCTACAATGAGCAGTTCTTC. The chain employs TRBV29-1 and TRBJ2-1, with D possibly matching TRBD1 (6 bases). The V end was cut by 3 bases, the J end by 3 bases, with 12 bases between. The CDR3 covers 14 residues. Germline CDR1 reads SQVTM; CDR2 reads ANQGSEA.